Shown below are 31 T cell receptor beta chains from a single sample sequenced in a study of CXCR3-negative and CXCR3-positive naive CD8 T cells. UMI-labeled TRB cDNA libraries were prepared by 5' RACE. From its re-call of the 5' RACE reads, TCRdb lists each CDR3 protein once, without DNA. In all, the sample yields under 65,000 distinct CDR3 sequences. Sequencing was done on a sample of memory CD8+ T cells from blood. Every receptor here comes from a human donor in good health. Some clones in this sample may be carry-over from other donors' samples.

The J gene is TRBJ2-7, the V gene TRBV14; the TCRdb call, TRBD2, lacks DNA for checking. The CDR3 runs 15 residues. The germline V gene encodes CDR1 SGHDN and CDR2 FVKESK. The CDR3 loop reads CASSQVAGGLYEQYF.

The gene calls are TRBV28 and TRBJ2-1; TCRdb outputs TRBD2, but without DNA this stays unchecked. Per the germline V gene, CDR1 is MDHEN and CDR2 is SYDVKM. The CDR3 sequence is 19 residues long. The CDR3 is CASSLPSGASGATYNEQFF.

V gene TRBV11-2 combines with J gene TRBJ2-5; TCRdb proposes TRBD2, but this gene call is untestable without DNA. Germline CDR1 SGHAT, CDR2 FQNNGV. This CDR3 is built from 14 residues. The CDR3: CASSFGTLEETQYF.

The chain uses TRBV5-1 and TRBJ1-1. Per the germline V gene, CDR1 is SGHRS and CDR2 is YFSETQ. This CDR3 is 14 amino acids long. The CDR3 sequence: CASSLEGLTTEAFF.

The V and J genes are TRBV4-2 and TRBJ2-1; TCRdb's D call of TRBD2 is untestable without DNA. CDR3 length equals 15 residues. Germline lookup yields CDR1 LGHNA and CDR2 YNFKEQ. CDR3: CASSQEVASGTEQFF.

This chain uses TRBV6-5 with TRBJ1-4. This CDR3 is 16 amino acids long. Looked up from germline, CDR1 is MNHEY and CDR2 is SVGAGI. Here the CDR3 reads CASSYGSLGTNEKLFF.

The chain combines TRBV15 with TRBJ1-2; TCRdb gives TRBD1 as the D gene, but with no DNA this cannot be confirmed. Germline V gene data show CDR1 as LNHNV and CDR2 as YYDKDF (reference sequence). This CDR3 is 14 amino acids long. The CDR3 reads CATSRDSGAYGYTF.

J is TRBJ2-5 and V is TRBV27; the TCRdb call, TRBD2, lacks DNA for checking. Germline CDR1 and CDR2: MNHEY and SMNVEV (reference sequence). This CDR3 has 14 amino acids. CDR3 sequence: CASLVEGVQETQYF.

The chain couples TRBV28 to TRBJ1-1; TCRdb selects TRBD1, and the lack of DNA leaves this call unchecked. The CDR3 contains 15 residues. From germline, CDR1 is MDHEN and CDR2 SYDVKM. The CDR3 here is CASRVTGGSDTEAFF.

CDR3: CASSLYRGSYNEQFF. J is TRBJ2-1 and V is TRBV27. CDR3 length: 15 residues. Germline lookup yields CDR1 MNHEY and CDR2 SMNVEV (reference sequence).

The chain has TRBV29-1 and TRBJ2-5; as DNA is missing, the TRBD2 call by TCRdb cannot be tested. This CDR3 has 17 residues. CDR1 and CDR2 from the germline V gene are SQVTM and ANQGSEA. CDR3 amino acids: CSVEDPPASGGTETQYF. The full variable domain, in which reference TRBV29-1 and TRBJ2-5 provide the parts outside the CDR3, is SAVISQKPSRDICQRGTSLTIQCQVDSQVTMMFWYRQQPGQSLTLIATANQGSEATYESGFVIDKFPISRPNLTFSTLTVSNMSPEDSSIYLCSVEDPPASGGTETQYFGPGTRLLVL.

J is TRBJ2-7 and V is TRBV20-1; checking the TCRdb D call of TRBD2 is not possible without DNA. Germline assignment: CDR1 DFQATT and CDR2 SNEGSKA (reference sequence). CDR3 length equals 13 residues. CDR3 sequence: CSAGTSGSYEQYF.

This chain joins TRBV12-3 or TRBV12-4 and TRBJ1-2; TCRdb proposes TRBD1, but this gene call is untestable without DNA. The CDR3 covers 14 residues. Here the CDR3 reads CASSLSQGVIGYTF.

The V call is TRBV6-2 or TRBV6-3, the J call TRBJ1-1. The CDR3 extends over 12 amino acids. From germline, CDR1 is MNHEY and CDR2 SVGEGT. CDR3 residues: CASSYENTEAFF.

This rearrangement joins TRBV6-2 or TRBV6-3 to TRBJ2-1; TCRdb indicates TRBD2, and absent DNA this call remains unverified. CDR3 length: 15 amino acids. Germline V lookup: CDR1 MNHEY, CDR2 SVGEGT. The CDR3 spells CASRPLASSYNEQFF.

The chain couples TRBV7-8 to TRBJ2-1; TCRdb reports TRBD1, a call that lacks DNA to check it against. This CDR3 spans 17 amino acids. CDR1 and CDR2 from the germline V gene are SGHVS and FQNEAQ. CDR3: CASSLGGLESSYNEQFF.

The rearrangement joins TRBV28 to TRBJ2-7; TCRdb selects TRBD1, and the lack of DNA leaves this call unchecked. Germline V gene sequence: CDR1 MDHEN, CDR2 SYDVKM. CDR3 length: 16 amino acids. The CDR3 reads CASSPTHGQGAYEQYF.

The CDR3 loop reads CASSPRTGGKSPLHF. This chain uses TRBV27 with TRBJ1-6; the D gene TCRdb calls, TRBD1, cannot be checked with no DNA. CDR1 is MNHEY, CDR2 SMNVEV, per germline (reference sequence). CDR3 size: 15 residues.

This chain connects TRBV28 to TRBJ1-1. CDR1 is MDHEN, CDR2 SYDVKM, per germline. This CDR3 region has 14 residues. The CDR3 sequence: CASSFEGLNTEAFF.

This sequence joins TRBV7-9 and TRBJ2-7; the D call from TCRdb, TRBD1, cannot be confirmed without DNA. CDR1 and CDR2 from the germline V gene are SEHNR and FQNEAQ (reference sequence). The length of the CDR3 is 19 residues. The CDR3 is CASSPGLMGGRTSSYEQYF. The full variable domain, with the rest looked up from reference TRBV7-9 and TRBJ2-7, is DTGVSQNPRHKITKRGQNVTFRCDPISEHNRLYWYRQTLGQGPEFLTYFQNEAQLEKSRLLSDRFSAERPKGSFSTLEIQRTEQGDSAMYLCASSPGLMGGRTSSYEQYFGPGTRLTVT.

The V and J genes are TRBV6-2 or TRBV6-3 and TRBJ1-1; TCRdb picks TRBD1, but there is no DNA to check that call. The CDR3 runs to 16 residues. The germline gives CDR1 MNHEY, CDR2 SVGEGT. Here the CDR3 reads CASSYPDDTRGTEAFF.

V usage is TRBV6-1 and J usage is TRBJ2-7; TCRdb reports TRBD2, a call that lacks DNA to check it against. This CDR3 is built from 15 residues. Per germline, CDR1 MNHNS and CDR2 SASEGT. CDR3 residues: CASSDGAGEPHEQYF.

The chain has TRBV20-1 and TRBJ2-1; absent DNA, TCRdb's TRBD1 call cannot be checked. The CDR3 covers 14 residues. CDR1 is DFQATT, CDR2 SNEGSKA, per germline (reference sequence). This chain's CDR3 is CSARPGTDYNEQFF.

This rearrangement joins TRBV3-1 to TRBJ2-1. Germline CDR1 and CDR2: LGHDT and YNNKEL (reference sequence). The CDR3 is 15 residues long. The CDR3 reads CASSQDRGSYNEQFF.

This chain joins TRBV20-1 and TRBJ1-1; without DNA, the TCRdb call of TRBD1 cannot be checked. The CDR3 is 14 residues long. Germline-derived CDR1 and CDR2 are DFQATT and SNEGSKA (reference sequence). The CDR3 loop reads CSAIGGTGFAEAFF.

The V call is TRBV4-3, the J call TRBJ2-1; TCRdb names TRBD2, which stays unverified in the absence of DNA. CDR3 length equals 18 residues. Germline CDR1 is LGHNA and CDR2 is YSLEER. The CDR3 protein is CASSLIVVGTSGVHEQFF.

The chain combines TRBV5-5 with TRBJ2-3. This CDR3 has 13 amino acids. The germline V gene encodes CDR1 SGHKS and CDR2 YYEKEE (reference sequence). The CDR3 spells CASSLIGLDTQYF.

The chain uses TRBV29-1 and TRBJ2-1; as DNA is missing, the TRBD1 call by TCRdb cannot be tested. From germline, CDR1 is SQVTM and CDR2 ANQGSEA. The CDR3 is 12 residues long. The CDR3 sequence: CSVEAGGDEQFF.

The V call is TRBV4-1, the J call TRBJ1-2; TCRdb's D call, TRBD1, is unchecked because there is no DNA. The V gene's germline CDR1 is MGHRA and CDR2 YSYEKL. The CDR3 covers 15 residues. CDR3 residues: CASSQAGAAKDGYTF.

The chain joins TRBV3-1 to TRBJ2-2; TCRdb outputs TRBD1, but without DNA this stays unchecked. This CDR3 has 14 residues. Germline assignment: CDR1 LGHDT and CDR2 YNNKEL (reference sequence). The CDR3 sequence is CASTGQGASGELFF.

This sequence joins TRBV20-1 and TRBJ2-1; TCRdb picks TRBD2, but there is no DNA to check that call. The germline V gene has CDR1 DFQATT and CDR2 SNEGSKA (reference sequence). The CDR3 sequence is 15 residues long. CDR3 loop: CSARDWEGADNEQFF.